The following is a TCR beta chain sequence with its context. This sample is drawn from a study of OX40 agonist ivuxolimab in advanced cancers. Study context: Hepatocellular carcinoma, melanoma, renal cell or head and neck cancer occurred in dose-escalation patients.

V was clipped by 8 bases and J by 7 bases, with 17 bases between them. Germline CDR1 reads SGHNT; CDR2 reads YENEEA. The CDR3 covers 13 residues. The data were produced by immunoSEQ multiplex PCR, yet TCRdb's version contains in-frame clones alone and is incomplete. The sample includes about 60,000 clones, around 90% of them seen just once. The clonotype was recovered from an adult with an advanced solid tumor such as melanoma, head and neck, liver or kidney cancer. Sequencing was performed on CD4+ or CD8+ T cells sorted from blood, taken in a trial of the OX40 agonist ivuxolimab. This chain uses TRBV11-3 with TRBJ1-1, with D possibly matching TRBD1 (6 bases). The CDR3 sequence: CASQGDTGVEAFF. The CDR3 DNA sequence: TGTGCCAGCCAAGGGGACACGGGAGTTGAAGCTTTCTTT.